This T cell receptor beta chain was sequenced for a study of molecular identifiers for immune sequencing clone quantification. Study outcomes and limitations: For effector cells, clones above 20 RNA copies held over 98% of molecules; for naive cells, under 1%.

Naive CD8 T cells were picked out by sorting for CD8+CD4-CCR7+CD45RA+. This clonotype has ten or more counts. Its matching antigen is unknown. Listed TCR primers, together with previously described methods, were used for the bulk TCR libraries. TCRdb reprocessed the PCR reads with MiXCR, giving one entry per CDR3 protein. The table has around 460,000 distinct CDR3 sequences, 20% to 25% seen once. Germline V gene lookup returns CDR1 SQVTM and CDR2 ANQGSEA. This CDR3 region has 14 residues. The V gene lost 6 bases and the J gene lost 4 bases, with 15 bases spanning the gap. This clonotype was obtained from a human donor in good health. Some libraries in this study had Jurkat cell RNA spiked in. The V and J genes are TRBV29-1 and TRBJ2-2, with D possibly matching TRBD1 (6 bases). The specimen was naive CD8+ T cells from blood, with Jurkat cell RNA spiked in. Subset of the sample: FACS-sorted CD8+CD4-CCR7+CD45RA+ naive T cells. CDR3 in amino acids: CSVEYRELTGELFF. DNA for the CDR3: TGCAGCGTCGAGTACAGGGAACTCACCGGGGAGCTGTTTTTT.